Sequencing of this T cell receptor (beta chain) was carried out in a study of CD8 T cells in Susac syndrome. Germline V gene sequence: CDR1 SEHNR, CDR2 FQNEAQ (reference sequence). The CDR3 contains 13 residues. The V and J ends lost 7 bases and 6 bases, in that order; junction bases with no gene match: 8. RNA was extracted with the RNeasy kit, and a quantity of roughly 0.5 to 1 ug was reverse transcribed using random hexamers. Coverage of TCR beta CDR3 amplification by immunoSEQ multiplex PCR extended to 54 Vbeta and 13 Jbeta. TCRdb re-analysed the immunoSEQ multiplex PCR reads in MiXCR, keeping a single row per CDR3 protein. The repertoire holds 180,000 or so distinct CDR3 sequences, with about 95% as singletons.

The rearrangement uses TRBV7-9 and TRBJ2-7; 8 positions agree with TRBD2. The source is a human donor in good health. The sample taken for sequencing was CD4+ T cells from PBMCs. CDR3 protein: CASTPRGAGEQYF. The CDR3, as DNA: TGTGCCAGCACCCCGCGGGGGGCGGGCGAGCAGTACTTC.